This TCR beta chain was profiled in a study of CD8+CD57+ T cells in acquired aplastic anemia. At the level of the study: Average DNA yield from sorted CD4+ and CD8+ cells was 3.2 ug. Notes on the study in general: Levels of CD8+ Simpson's diversity were not significantly distinct in patients versus controls. Under 35 was the count of CD8+ CDR3 sequences that patients shared with controls.

As regards this clonotype: Its specificity is unknown.

Germline V CDR1 and CDR2: MGHDK, SYGVNS. V shed 4 bases and J shed 5 bases, with 28 bases lying between them. The CDR3 runs to 19 residues. According to the study, genomic DNA was the template for TCR beta VDJ and CDR3 profiling. In TCRdb, the reads were re-called with MiXCR into one record per CDR3 protein. This table has roughly 170,000 distinct CDR3 sequences, roughly 63% appearing once. This receptor was identified in a human donor in good health. Input material: sorted CD4+, CD8+, or CD8+CD57+ T cells (not recorded which) from PBMCs. This chain connects TRBV25-1 to TRBJ2-3, with D possibly matching TRBD2 (9 bases). For the CDR3, the DNA is TGTGCCAGCAGTGGAGGGACAGGAAAAAGGCGGGGGGGAAGAGATACGCAGTATTTT. Its protein is CASSGGTGKRRGGRDTQYF. Drawing the rest from reference TRBV25-1 and TRBJ2-3, the complete variable domain is EADIYQTPRYLVIGTGKKITLECSQTMGHDKMYWYQQDPGMELHLIHYSYGVNSTEKGDLSSESTVSRIRTEHFPLTLESARPSHTSQYLCASSGGTGKRRGGRDTQYFGPGTRLTVL.